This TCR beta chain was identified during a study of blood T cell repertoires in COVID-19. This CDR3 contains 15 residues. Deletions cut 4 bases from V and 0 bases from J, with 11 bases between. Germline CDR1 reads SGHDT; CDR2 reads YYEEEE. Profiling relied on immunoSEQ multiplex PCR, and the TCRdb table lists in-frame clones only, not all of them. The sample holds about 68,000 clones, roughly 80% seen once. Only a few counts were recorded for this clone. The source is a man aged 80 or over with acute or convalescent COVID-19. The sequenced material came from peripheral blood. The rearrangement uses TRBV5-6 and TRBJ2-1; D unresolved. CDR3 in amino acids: CASSIDAVSYNEQFF. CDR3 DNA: TGTGCCAGCAGCATTGACGCGGTCTCCTACAATGAGCAGTTCTTC.